This is a list of T cell receptor beta chains from one sample in a study of blood T cells in healthy people across ages. TCRdb itself ran the 5' RACE reads through MiXCR, one entry per CDR3 protein. The sample has hundreds of thousands of distinct CDR3 sequences, roughly 21% seen once. The sample comprised blood. All receptors come from a man between 65 and 85 years old in good health. Each CDR3 is given with its conserved first and last residue. A D gene is named only where the DNA matches it firmly. Size tells how often a clone was seen (once, few, many) or the class of an expanded clone, and some rows leave it out.

NA TRBJ2-1 NA TRBV4-1 CASSHLAINEQFF TGCGCCAGCAGCCATTTAGCGATCAATGAGCAGTTCTTC
NA TRBJ2-5 NA TRBV5-1 CASSLGGVGVNQETQYF TGCGCCAGCAGCCTGGGCGGTGTAGGGGTGAACCAAGAGACCCAGTACTTC
few TRBJ2-7 TRBD2 TRBV20-1 CSARDPTPGGYEQYF TGCAGTGCTAGAGATCCTACCCCGGGGGGTTACGAGCAGTACTTC
few TRBJ2-5 TRBD2 TRBV20-1 CSEGAGETQYF TGCAGTGAGGGAGCGGGGGAGACCCAGTACTTC
few TRBJ2-5 NA TRBV6-2/TRBV6-3 CASSLRQKTQETQYF TGTGCCAGCAGTCTCAGACAGAAAACGCAAGAGACCCAGTACTTC
few TRBJ2-1 TRBD2 TRBV6-5 CASSYSGDYNEQFF TGTGCCAGCAGTTATAGCGGGGACTACAATGAGCAGTTCTTC
many TRBJ2-5 TRBD1 TRBV29-1 CSGEEDRETQYF TGCAGCGGGGAAGAGGACAGGGAGACCCAGTACTTC
few TRBJ2-7 TRBD2 TRBV7-8 CASSLDETSGSIGEQYF TGTGCCAGCAGCTTAGACGAGACTAGCGGGAGTATCGGCGAGCAGTACTTC
few TRBJ2-7 NA TRBV7-2 CASSLAGQGWDEQYF TGTGCCAGCAGCTTAGCAGGCCAGGGGTGGGATGAGCAGTACTTC
NA TRBJ2-1 TRBD2 TRBV20-1 CSARVAGGLSSYNEQFF TGCAGTGCCCGGGTAGCGGGAGGGCTTAGCTCCTACAATGAGCAGTTCTTC
once TRBJ1-2 NA TRBV12-3/TRBV12-4 CASSFGGQGYTF TGTGCCAGCAGTTTCGGGGGGCAAGGCTACACCTTC
NA TRBJ2-7 TRBD1 TRBV12-3/TRBV12-4 CASSELGTVYEQYF TGTGCCAGCAGTGAACTCGGGACAGTCTACGAGCAGTACTTC
NA TRBJ1-6 NA TRBV7-3 CASSLRADNSPLHF TGTGCCAGCAGCTTAAGAGCCGATAATTCACCCCTCCACTTT
few TRBJ2-5 TRBD1 TRBV2 CASSPGTGVQETQYF TGTGCCAGCAGCCCCGGGACAGGCGTACAAGAGACCCAGTACTTC
NA TRBJ2-1 TRBD2 TRBV5-1 CASSLGSSGSRDEQFF TGCGCCAGCAGCTTGGGTTCTAGCGGGAGTAGGGATGAGCAGTTCTTC
few TRBJ1-3 TRBD1 TRBV7-9 CASSSRGQSSGNTIYF TGTGCCAGCAGCTCACGGGGACAGTCCTCTGGAAACACCATATATTTT
NA TRBJ2-1 TRBD2 TRBV7-9 CASSSGTSGSINEQFF TGTGCCAGCAGCTCCGGGACTAGCGGGAGTATCAATGAGCAGTTCTTC
NA TRBJ2-1 NA TRBV29-1 CSGAPTSNEQFF TGCAGCGGGGCCCCGACTAGTAATGAGCAGTTCTTC
many TRBJ2-7 NA TRBV6-5 CASSYQWSAYEQYF TGTGCCAGCAGTTACCAATGGTCTGCCTACGAGCAGTACTTC
NA TRBJ2-1 NA TRBV10-3 CAISEVRVSGDLNEQFF TGTGCCATCAGTGAGGTACGTGTGAGTGGGGATCTCAATGAGCAGTTCTTC
NA TRBJ2-1 TRBD2 TRBV12-3/TRBV12-4 CASSLKKLAGIVNEQFF TGTGCCAGCAGTTTAAAAAAACTAGCGGGGATTGTGAATGAGCAGTTCTTC
NA TRBJ2-2 TRBD2 TRBV11-2 CASSLGGRYTGELFF TGTGCCAGCAGCTTAGGCGGGAGGTACACCGGGGAGCTGTTTTTT
few TRBJ2-7 NA TRBV3-1 CASSQTPQVSYEQYF TGTGCCAGCAGCCAAACACCACAGGTCTCCTACGAGCAGTACTTC
few TRBJ2-5 NA TRBV20-1 CSARDSGDSQETQYF TGCAGTGCTAGAGATTCGGGGGACAGTCAAGAGACCCAGTACTTC
NA TRBJ2-1 TRBD2 TRBV11-2 CASSWLAGNNEQFF TGTGCCAGCAGCTGGCTAGCGGGGAACAATGAGCAGTTCTTC
NA TRBJ1-1 NA TRBV29-1 CSVGRAVNTEAFF TGCAGCGTTGGGCGGGCAGTGAACACTGAAGCTTTCTTT
NA TRBJ1-2 TRBD1 TRBV12-3/TRBV12-4 CASRAGTGDGYTF TGTGCCAGCAGGGCAGGGACAGGGGATGGCTACACCTTC
few TRBJ1-2 NA TRBV19 CASRPRGDQDGYTF TGTGCCAGTAGGCCGAGAGGGGACCAGGATGGCTACACCTTC
few TRBJ2-7 TRBD2 TRBV6-1 CASRPGTSGSVYEQYF TGTGCCAGCAGGCCCGGGACTAGCGGGAGCGTGTACGAGCAGTACTTC
NA TRBJ1-2 NA TRBV6-6 CASSQARNYGYTF TGTGCCAGCAGCCAGGCAAGGAACTATGGCTACACCTTC
many TRBJ2-5 NA TRBV5-1 CASSQNSGSGQETQYF TGCGCCAGCAGCCAAAACTCCGGGAGCGGGCAAGAGACCCAGTACTTC
few TRBJ2-5 TRBD2 TRBV4-1 CASSQDPLAGVEETQYF TGCGCCAGCAGCCAAGATCCCCTAGCGGGAGTGGAGGAGACCCAGTACTTC
once TRBJ2-7 TRBD1 TRBV27 CASSLSPTGEQYF TGTGCCAGCAGTTTATCCCCGACAGGGGAGCAGTACTTC
NA TRBJ1-1 TRBD1 TRBV5-1 CASSGGTGGPTEAFF TGCGCCAGCAGCGGCGGGACAGGGGGCCCCACTGAAGCTTTCTTT
NA TRBJ2-1 TRBD2 TRBV7-2 CASSFGGSFSYNEQFF TGTGCCAGCAGCTTTGGCGGGAGTTTTAGTTACAATGAGCAGTTCTTC
NA TRBJ2-1 TRBD2 TRBV20-1 CSAGRGGNEQFF TGCAGTGCCGGGAGGGGTGGCAATGAGCAGTTCTTC
NA TRBJ2-4 NA TRBV6-2/TRBV6-3 CASGDFGNIQYF TGTGCCAGCGGGGACTTCGGAAACATTCAGTACTTC
NA TRBJ1-1 NA TRBV18 CASSAVLGIDTEAFF TGTGCCAGCTCGGCGGTTTTGGGGATCGACACTGAAGCTTTCTTT
NA TRBJ2-4 NA TRBV19 CASSNRELKNIQYF TGTGCCAGTAGTAACCGGGAACTCAAAAACATTCAGTACTTC
NA TRBJ2-1 TRBD2 TRBV20-1 CSASISGTSGGNEQFF TGCAGTGCTAGTATCTCGGGGACTAGCGGAGGCAATGAGCAGTTCTTC
few TRBJ1-4 NA TRBV27 CASSRRVTNEKLFF TGTGCCAGCAGTCGACGGGTGACTAATGAAAAACTGTTTTTT
few TRBJ2-7 NA TRBV10-3 CAISERQVTAYEQYF TGTGCCATCAGTGAGCGGCAGGTTACCGCCTACGAGCAGTACTTC